What follows is one T cell receptor (beta chain) and its context. This sample is part of a study of sequential checkpoint blockade in melanoma. Treatment specified: randomized to nivolumab then ipilimumab (arm A) or the reverse (arm B). None of the patients previously received DNA-damaging chemotherapy. Data came from immunoSEQ multiplex PCR; TCRdb stores just in-frame clones and leaves some out. Of around 19,000 clones listed, 55% to 80% are singletons. The sample here was CD8+ T cells sorted from blood (inferred from file names), taken from a patient given nivolumab and ipilimumab in sequence. The receptor's source is a human donor with melanoma.

Here the CDR3 reads CASSLVGVGYTF. The CDR3 nucleotides read TGTGCCAGCAGCTTGGTAGGGGTCGGCTACACCTTC. The chain combines TRBV5-6 with TRBJ1-2, with TRBD1 as a possible D gene (5 bases). V was shortened by 0 bases and J by 8 bases, with 8 bases between the two germline ends. CDR3 length: 12 residues. Looked up from germline, CDR1 is SGHDT and CDR2 is YYEEEE.